A single sample gave rise to the 5 T cell receptor beta chains below, sequenced in a study of T cells in Graves' hyperthyroidism and ophthalmopathy. RNA transcripts served as the template for amplifying TCR beta CDR3 regions. Primed by the HTBI set, a first-round RT-PCR was run on the TCR CDR3. TCRdb reprocessed the multiplex PCR reads with MiXCR, giving one entry per CDR3 protein. There are more than 500,000 distinct CDR3 sequences in the sample; about 15% occur only once, and around 4.1% lies in the top ten. The material sequenced was blood. These receptors came from a woman aged 40 to 50 with Graves' ophthalmopathy.

The chain employs TRBV6-5 and TRBJ2-2; possibly TRBD1 for D (6 bases). This CDR3 contains 16 residues. V was pared by 2 bases and J by 3 bases, with 13 bases between. Germline V gene data show CDR1 as MNHEY and CDR2 as SVGAGI. The CDR3 DNA sequence: TGTGCCAGCAGTTACGACAGGACAATATACACCGGGGAGCTGTTTTTT. The encoded protein is CASSYDRTIYTGELFF.

This clonotype was seen many times. The genes are TRBV2 and TRBJ2-5, with D hard to call. CDR1 SNHLY and CDR2 FYNNEI come from the germline V gene. V dropped 2 bases and J dropped 4 bases, with 8 bases sitting between them. This CDR3 has 13 amino acids. The CDR3 DNA reads TGTGCCAGCAGTGAAACGTTGTCAGAGACCCAGTACTTC. Translated: CASSETLSETQYF.

This clonotype was observed many times. The chain links TRBV6-2 or TRBV6-3 to TRBJ2-7, with TRBD2 identical over 10 bases. The CDR3 sequence is 19 residues long. Germline assignment: CDR1 MNHEY and CDR2 SVGEGT. The ends lost 2 bases at V and 3 bases at J; junction bases unmatched: 16. CDR3 sequence: CASSYLAGAGYVENYEQYF. For the CDR3, the DNA is TGTGCCAGCAGTTACCTAGCGGGGGCTGGGTACGTTGAAAACTACGAGCAGTACTTC.

This clonotype was seen many times. The V and J genes are TRBV30 and TRBJ2-5, with D perhaps TRBD1 or TRBD2 (5 bases each). Germline CDR1 and CDR2: GTSNPN and SVGIG (reference sequence). The CDR3 spans 13 residues. V lost 0 bases, J lost 5 bases, and 10 bases lay in between. The CDR3 is CAWSVGGTETQYF. The CDR3 nucleotides are TGTGCCTGGAGTGTCGGTGGGACCGAGACCCAGTACTTC.

This clonotype was detected many times. The genes are TRBV7-3 and TRBJ2-5; tentatively, D is TRBD2 (6 bases). Per germline, CDR1 SGHTA and CDR2 FQGTGA. Trimming left V 2 bases short and J 5 bases short, with 21 bases between. The CDR3 covers 17 residues. The CDR3 DNA is TGTGCCAGCAGCTTATTTTGTGCCGGCCGGGAGTGGGAGACCCAGTACTTC. This encodes CASSLFCAGREWETQYF.